This T cell receptor (beta chain) derives from a study of T cell responses to AZD1222 COVID-19 vaccine (dated by TCRdb to about 2021). About the study as a whole: AZD1222 recipients with second doses at about 4 weeks or about 12 weeks were pooled, because spike-specific TCR depth and breadth did not differ between schedules. A total of under 250 trial participants underwent TCR sequencing, of whom under 220 had received two doses of AZD1222 and some 25 had received two doses of the MenACWY control vaccine. Enrollment into the trials was organized by age into subgroups of 18-55, 56-69 and 70-plus years, and those subgroups contained about 150, 27 and 61 TCR-sequenced participants, respectively. The full study reports these points: After two AZD1222 doses, both the breadth and the depth of spike-specific TCRs were significantly higher than at day 0 and than in MenACWY recipients. Conclusions about previously exposed vaccinees are limited because only a handful of AZD1222 recipients were SARS-CoV-2 seropositive at baseline. The 56-69-year group was small, and its depth increase did not reach significance, likely because of low power. Reportedly, close to half of the unique spike-specific TCRs recognized epitopes lying outside the regions that are mutated in the B.1.351 and B.1.1.7 variants. Because no samples from the day 14 peak response were available, repertoires could be characterized only after the peak T cell response. Vaccine-associated CD4 TCRs spanned the whole spike protein, with dominant responses in regions 160-218 and 743-854. Most participants were white British and females outnumbered males, and the authors suggested that clonal diversity may have been underestimated.

The CDR3 regions of human TCRbeta chains were analyzed by immunosequencing. The source study handled its data this way. TCRs in the repertoires were compared against a reference library of SARS-CoV-2-specific TCRs that had been generated with the MIRA antigen-specificity platform. Breadth meant the fraction of unique TCRs that were SARS-CoV-2-associated, whereas depth meant the fraction of total T cells that were SARS-CoV-2-associated. Using the MIRA data, each spike-specific TCR was mapped to the spike region that the TCR reacts to and placed in a CD4 or CD8 class. Log10-transformed breadth and depth values were compared by one-way ANOVA with Sidak's multiple comparisons tests. Not all clones reach the TCRdb copy of this immuneACCESS table, which keeps in-frame sequences only. Checked studies attribute under half of the gap to unresolved V genes and leave the rest unexplained. That table furnishes V, J and clone size, whereas the DNA furnished D and trimming. Present in this sample are some 150,000 clones, around 88% of which were seen just once. The top ten constitute about 15% of the sample.

Concerning this clone: Which antigen it targets is not known. No base quality information exists; no much larger clone differs at one position.

Including cysteine and phenylalanine, the CDR3 has 15 amino acids. Here the CDR3 DNA is all that survives: 45 bases in frame from base 1. Trimming takes 0 bases from V and 2 bases from J, and the germline ends sit 11 bases apart. CDR1 and CDR2, per the germline V gene (reference sequence), are SGHKS and YYEKEE. The sample's time point label, in plain terms: baseline before first vaccination. Vaccinee samples came from UK trials COV001 and COV002, including a single-blind randomized controlled phase 2/3 trial of AZD1222 (ChAdOx1 nCoV-19) in healthy adults. For TCRbeta chain sequencing, PBMC samples from trial participants were taken at day 0 and at day 28 after the second dose.

This clonotype was sampled from an adult in good health. The sample in question was peripheral blood, obtained on day 0 of AZD1222 vaccination. The rearrangement combines TRBV5-5 with TRBJ1-1; a tentative D call is TRBD1 (5 bases match). At the DNA level, the sequence is TGTGCCAGCAGCTTGGCCGCAGGGAGCAACACTGAAGCTTTCTTT. It specifies CASSLAAGSNTEAFF.